Included here is one TCR beta chain sequence, with context. The antigen remains undetermined. This sample is drawn from a study of CD8+ T cells in alopecia areata. The wider study: For the treated group, dosing was oral tofacitinib at 5 to 10 mg twice daily. Study-wide results and caveats: Mice gave a clearer picture of TCR sharing than patients did, possibly for HLA-related reasons.

RNA, once extracted, was reverse transcribed into cDNA for use as the sequencing template. This table comes from immunoSEQ multiplex PCR, and its TCRdb copy is limited to in-frame clones, with some not included. Altogether 110,000 to 150,000 clones are present, approximately 50% being singletons, with the ten largest covering approximately 0.99%. In alopecia areata patients, both lesional scalp punch biopsies and peripheral blood were collected. PBMCs yielded sorted CD4+ and CD8+ T cells. CDR1 is SGHRS and CDR2 is YFSETQ in the germline V gene. The V segment lost 4 bases and the J segment 3 bases; nucleotides outside the gene matches: 4. The CDR3 length is 14 residues.

The sequence was obtained from a human donor with alopecia areata. The chain carries TRBV5-1 and TRBJ2-3, with TRBD1 matching 8 bases. Sequenced material: CD4+ T cells sorted from blood, taken at week 0. The CDR3 here is CASSVDRGTDTQYF. The CDR3 DNA follows: TGCGCCAGCAGCGTCGACAGGGGTACAGATACGCAGTATTTT.